A selection of T cell receptor beta chains follows, all from one sample in a study of shared clonotypes between healthy human individuals. TCRdb keeps only in-frame clones here, not all; method: immunoSEQ multiplex PCR. The data show around 2.1 million clones, roughly 91% seen once. The sample taken for sequencing was naive CD8+ T cells from PBMCs. These TCRs come from a man in his late teens or twenties in good health. Some clones in this sample may be carry-over from other donors' samples. Each CDR3 is given with its conserved first and last residue. A D gene is named only where the DNA matches it firmly. The size field is filled for only some rows; it gives once, few, many or a size class.

CDR3 length	D gene	V gene	clone size	J gene	CDR3 protein	CDR3 DNA
14	-	TRBV27	few	TRBJ1-1	CASSLLGENTEAFF	TGTGCCAGCAGTTTATTGGGGGAGAACACTGAAGCTTTCTTT
17	-	TRBV5-1	-	TRBJ2-2	CASSDRIEEADLGELFF	TGCGCCAGCAGCGATAGGATCGAGGAGGCTGATTTGGGGGAGCTGTTTTTT
14	-	TRBV2	-	TRBJ1-5	CASSDGYSNQPQHF	TGTGCCAGCAGTGACGGTTATAGCAATCAGCCCCAGCATTTT
15	-	TRBV4-1	-	TRBJ2-2	CASSQVRAGAGELFF	TGCGCCAGCAGCCAAGTGCGGGCCGGGGCCGGGGAGCTGTTTTTT
18	-	TRBV29-1	-	TRBJ1-3	CSVEEPSFRGSSGNTIYF	TGCAGCGTTGAAGAACCGTCTTTTCGGGGCAGCTCTGGAAACACCATATATTTT
13	-	TRBV11-1	-	TRBJ2-1	CASSVGASNEQFF	TGTGCCAGCAGCGTCGGCGCCAGTAATGAGCAGTTCTTC
17	-	TRBV7-9	-	TRBJ2-2	CASSYSFKGGKTGELFF	TGTGCCAGCAGCTATAGCTTCAAGGGTGGTAAAACCGGGGAGCTGTTTTTT
15	TRBD2	TRBV7-2	-	TRBJ2-7	CASSQRLALAGEQYF	TGTGCCAGCAGCCAAAGACTAGCTCTGGCGGGGGAGCAGTACTTC
16	TRBD1	TRBV10-3	-	TRBJ2-7	CAISGSLGTGSYEQYF	TGTGCCATCAGTGGATCCCTCGGGACAGGGTCCTACGAGCAGTACTTC
14	TRBD1	TRBV5-8	-	TRBJ2-7	CASSRDRDFYEQYF	TGTGCCAGCAGCCGGGACAGAGACTTCTACGAGCAGTACTTC
15	-	TRBV11-1	once	TRBJ2-7	CASSLLGGPTYEQYF	TGTGCCAGCAGCCTACTTGGAGGGCCTACCTACGAGCAGTACTTC
13	-	TRBV29-1	-	TRBJ2-7	CSVEAQSSYEQYF	TGCAGCGTTGAGGCCCAGAGCTCCTACGAGCAGTACTTC
15	TRBD2	TRBV2	once	TRBJ2-7	CATMALAGGQYEQYF	TGTGCCACCATGGCCTTAGCGGGAGGTCAATACGAGCAGTACTTC
17	TRBD1	TRBV5-1	-	TRBJ2-2	CASSLEQGAPNTGELFF	TGCGCCAGCAGCTTAGAACAGGGGGCCCCGAACACCGGGGAGCTGTTTTTT
14	TRBD1	TRBV6-1	-	TRBJ1-2	CASSFRGRNYGYTF	TGTGCCAGCAGCTTCAGGGGGCGCAACTATGGCTACACCTTC
13	-	TRBV2	-	TRBJ2-7	CASSEDRTPREYF	TGTGCCAGCAGTGAAGATCGGACCCCCCGGGAGTACTTC
13	-	TRBV5-8	-	TRBJ1-2	CAIRDTPNYGYTF	TGTGCCATCCGGGACACCCCTAACTATGGCTACACCTTC
14	-	TRBV5-1	-	TRBJ2-6	CASMVDSGANVLTF	TGCGCCAGCATGGTCGACTCTGGGGCCAACGTCCTGACTTTC
13	-	TRBV27	once	TRBJ1-1	CASSPLGRAEAFF	TGTGCCAGCAGTCCCCTAGGCCGGGCTGAAGCTTTCTTT
14	-	TRBV11-2	-	TRBJ2-5	CASSLGPARETQYF	TGTGCCAGCAGCTTAGGTCCAGCGCGAGAGACCCAGTACTTC
15	-	TRBV19	few	TRBJ1-1	CASSIERTADTEAFF	TGTGCCAGTAGTATAGAGAGGACAGCAGACACTGAAGCTTTCTTT
13	-	TRBV30	once	TRBJ1-2	CAWRSGAVYGYTF	TGTGCCTGGAGGTCGGGCGCCGTCTATGGCTACACCTTC
14	-	TRBV4-1	once	TRBJ1-4	CASRQDGLNEKLFF	TGCGCCAGCAGGCAGGACGGACTAAATGAAAAACTGTTTTTT
17	-	TRBV4-3	once	TRBJ1-4	CASSQQLWGKLNEKLFF	TGCGCCAGCAGCCAACAGCTATGGGGGAAGCTTAATGAAAAACTGTTTTTT
18	TRBD2	TRBV14	-	TRBJ2-3	CASSQDSGMRTSTDTQYF	TGTGCCAGCAGCCAAGATAGCGGGATGAGGACTAGCACAGATACGCAGTATTTT
16	TRBD1	TRBV7-9	-	TRBJ2-3	CASSLTTGGASDTQYF	TGTGCCAGCAGCTTAACTACAGGGGGCGCGTCAGATACGCAGTATTTT
15	-	TRBV19	-	TRBJ1-1	CASSRDGLMNTEAFF	TGTGCCAGTAGTAGGGATGGGCTGATGAACACTGAAGCTTTCTTT
14	TRBD1	TRBV18	-	TRBJ2-5	CASSPAGGVYEQHF	TGTGCCAGCTCACCTGCAGGGGGCGTCTACGAGCAGCACTTC
15	TRBD1	TRBV5-1	-	TRBJ2-5	CASSGTGGVQETQYF	TGCGCCAGCAGCGGGACAGGGGGTGTTCAAGAGACCCAGTACTTC
14	-	TRBV4-1	-	TRBJ2-1	CASSQDARGDEQFF	TGCGCCAGCAGCCAAGATGCCCGGGGCGATGAGCAGTTCTTC
16	TRBD2	TRBV27	-	TRBJ2-3	CASSLYRTSDTDTQYF	TGTGCCAGCAGTTTATACAGGACTAGCGACACAGATACGCAGTATTTT
17	-	TRBV27	-	TRBJ1-1	CASRRRARQEVNTEAFF	TGTGCCAGCAGACGAAGGGCTCGACAGGAAGTAAATACTGAAGCTTTCTTT
14	-	TRBV9	-	TRBJ2-1	CASSPGTFRNEQFF	TGTGCCAGCAGCCCAGGGACGTTTCGGAATGAGCAGTTCTTC
15	-	TRBV5-6	-	TRBJ2-1	CASSPGAGPRNEQFF	TGTGCCAGCAGCCCCGGGGCAGGTCCGAGGAATGAGCAGTTCTTC
11	-	TRBV27	-	TRBJ2-3	CASGLTDTQYF	TGTGCCAGCGGGCTCACAGATACGCAGTATTTT
13	-	TRBV27	-	TRBJ1-5	CASSAYSNQPQHF	TGTGCCAGCAGTGCGTATAGCAATCAGCCCCAGCATTTT
14	-	TRBV13	-	TRBJ2-5	CASSLSSGEETQYF	TGTGCCAGCAGCTTGTCGTCGGGGGAAGAGACCCAGTACTTC
15	-	TRBV6-1	-	TRBJ2-1	CASHAGLLSYNEQFF	TGTGCCAGCCATGCGGGTCTCCTCTCCTACAATGAGCAGTTCTTC
15	-	TRBV4-1	-	TRBJ1-2	CASSHALGANYGYTF	TGCGCCAGCAGCCACGCCCTCGGGGCAAACTATGGCTACACCTTC
14	-	TRBV28	-	TRBJ2-7	CASSFPRFTYEQYF	TGTGCCAGCAGTTTCCCAAGATTCACCTACGAGCAGTACTTC
14	-	TRBV29-1	-	TRBJ1-1	CSVEDLHTGGGAFF	TGCAGCGTTGAAGATCTCCATACCGGGGGCGGGGCTTTCTTT
13	-	TRBV5-1	-	TRBJ1-2	CASSLAFFYGYTF	TGCGCCAGCAGCTTGGCCTTTTTCTATGGCTACACCTTC